These 8 T cell receptor beta chains were sequenced from one sample in a study of T cell responses to AZD1222 COVID-19 vaccine. TCRdb's copy holds only in-frame clones and misses some; the assay was immunoSEQ multiplex PCR. The table has 96,000 or so clones, 80% to 90% seen once. The sample consisted of peripheral blood, taken on day 0 of AZD1222 vaccination. All receptors come from an adult in good health.

The rearrangement uses TRBV4-3 and TRBJ2-5; D unclear. Trimming took off 5 bases at V and 6 bases at J, with 13 bases between the two ends. The germline gives CDR1 LGHNA, CDR2 YSLEER. CDR3 length equals 13 residues. In DNA, the CDR3 is TGCGCCAGCAGCACTCGCGTCGGGCAGACCCAGTACTTC. Amino acid sequence: CASSTRVGQTQYF.

The CDR3, as DNA: TGTGCCACCAGTGATTCACGGACAGGGGGCACTGAAGCTTTCTTT. Translation: CATSDSRTGGTEAFF. The chain couples TRBV24-1 to TRBJ1-1; 10 nucleotides match TRBD1. The length of the CDR3 is 15 residues. Per the germline V gene, CDR1 is KGHDR and CDR2 is SFDVKD. V lost 2 bases and J lost 4; bases outside the gene matches: 3.

The chain has TRBV18 and TRBJ1-2, with 9 bases lining up with TRBD1. The CDR3 is made up of 13 amino acids. V lost 6 bases, J lost 6 bases, and 5 bases stayed unmatched. From germline, CDR1 is KGHSH and CDR2 LQKENI. This CDR3 is CASSSDRGNGYTF. The CDR3 DNA sequence: TGTGCCAGCTCCTCCGACAGGGGGAATGGCTACACCTTC.

The rearrangement links TRBV5-1 to TRBJ2-7; perhaps TRBD2 as D (6 bases). Germline V gene lookup returns CDR1 SGHRS and CDR2 YFSETQ. The length of the CDR3 is 14 residues. Trimming removed 1 base at V and 0 bases at J, with 8 bases between. CDR3 region: CASSLLGSSYEQYF. CDR3 bases: TGCGCCAGCAGCTTGCTCGGGAGCTCCTACGAGCAGTACTTC.

This clone was observed a handful of times. The chain joins TRBV7-2 to TRBJ1-2, with D possibly matching TRBD1 (5 bases). CDR3 length: 13 amino acids. With 0 bases removed from V and 10 bases from J, the gap between germline ends came to 12 bases. Germline CDR1 reads SGHTA; CDR2 reads FQGNSA. The CDR3 bases are TGTGCCAGCAGCTTAGCAGAGGTTGGGACCTACACCTTC. Its translation: CASSLAEVGTYTF. Supplemented by reference TRBV7-2 and TRBJ1-2, the full variable domain reads GAGVSQSPSNKVTEKGKDVELRCDPISGHTALYWYRQSLGQGLEFLIYFQGNSAPDKSGLPSDRFSAERTGGSVSTLTIQRTQQEDSAVYLCASSLAEVGTYTFGSGTRLTVV.

This clone was seen only once. This chain connects TRBV19 to TRBJ2-3, with D possibly matching TRBD1 (6 bases). The CDR3 is 16 residues long. V shed 2 bases and J shed 0 bases, with 12 bases lying between them. Germline CDR1 is LNHDA and CDR2 is SQIVND (reference sequence). CDR3 in amino acids: CASSIRTASSTDTQYF. CDR3 coding DNA: TGTGCCAGTAGTATAAGGACAGCATCTAGCACAGATACGCAGTATTTT. Full variable domain (missing parts from reference TRBV19 and TRBJ2-3): DGGITQSPKYLFRKEGQNVTLSCEQNLNHDAMYWYRQDPGQGLRLIYYSQIVNDFQKGDIAEGYSVSREKKESFPLTVTSAQKNPTAFYLCASSIRTASSTDTQYFGPGTRLTVL.

The V gene is TRBV10-2, the J gene TRBJ1-5; D is perhaps TRBD1 (5 bases). The length of the CDR3 is 18 residues. V was cut by 0 bases and J by 1 base, with 16 bases left in between. Germline CDR1 reads WSHSY; CDR2 reads SAAADI. DNA of the CDR3: TGCGCCAGCAGTGAGTCCCCCCTGGTGGCAGGGAGCAATCAGCCCCAGCATTTT. The encoded protein is CASSESPLVAGSNQPQHF.

This chain joins TRBV24-1 and TRBJ1-2, with 10 nucleotides matching TRBD1. Germline CDR1 KGHDR, CDR2 SFDVKD. V shed 5 bases, J shed 4 bases, and the junction held 6 bases outside the gene matches. CDR3 size: 15 residues. Here the CDR3 DNA reads TGTGCCACCAGTGGTTCAGGACAGGGGGGCTATGGCTACACCTTC. Its translation is CATSGSGQGGYGYTF.